What follows are 28 T cell receptor beta chains derived from one specimen sequenced in a study of T cell responses to AZD1222 COVID-19 vaccine. TCRdb keeps only in-frame clones here, not all; method: immunoSEQ multiplex PCR. The sample consists of about 130,000 clones, about nine tenths of them appearing once. Sequences were derived from peripheral blood, sampled 28 days after the second AZD1222 dose. The receptors were sampled from an adult who received the AZD1222 COVID-19 vaccine.

This chain uses TRBV3-1 (or the pseudogene TRBV3-2) with TRBJ2-3, with 7 positions matching TRBD1. This CDR3 is 16 amino acids long. V trimming: 2 bases; J trimming: 5 bases; junction bases outside the gene matches: 10. The germline V gene encodes CDR1 LGHDT and CDR2 YNNKEL (reference sequence). The CDR3 nucleotides are TGTGCCAGCAGCCAATCCTTGACAGGGATAAGAGATACGCAGTATTTT. It encodes CASSQSLTGIRDTQYF.

V is TRBV3-1 (or the pseudogene TRBV3-2) and J is TRBJ1-4, with D perhaps matching TRBD1 (6 bases). This CDR3 region has 17 residues. V dropped 4 bases and J dropped 7 bases, with 22 bases sitting between them. Per germline, CDR1 LGHDT and CDR2 YNNKEL (reference sequence). In nucleotides, the CDR3 is TGTGCCAGCAGCCTCCGGGCCGCCGAACTAGGGGGTGAAAAACTGTTTTTT. Translation gives CASSLRAAELGGEKLFF.

The V gene is TRBV6-4, the J gene TRBJ1-2; TRBD1 matches 7 bases. Germline-derived CDR1 and CDR2 are MRHNA and SNTAGT. CDR3 length: 16 residues. Trimming at V came to 5 bases and at J to 7 bases, leaving 16 bases not matched to a gene. The CDR3 sequence is CASSLIDLTGAGGYTF. The DNA of the CDR3 is TGTGCCAGCAGTCTTATAGACCTTACAGGGGCCGGTGGCTACACCTTC.

This chain connects TRBV6-1 to TRBJ1-2, with 10 bases lining up with TRBD1. Per germline, CDR1 MNHNS and CDR2 SASEGT. With V trimmed by 3 bases and J by 8 bases, 6 bases remained unmatched. This CDR3 is 14 amino acids long. The CDR3 here is CASSDGTGVQGYTF. The CDR3 nucleotides read TGTGCCAGCAGTGATGGGACAGGGGTACAAGGCTACACCTTC.

The J gene is TRBJ2-5, the V gene TRBV19, with D possibly TRBD2 on 7 matching bases. This CDR3 is built from 15 residues. Between the trimmed V and J ends, which lost 3 bases and 2 bases, there was a span of 13 bases. Germline V lookup: CDR1 LNHDA, CDR2 SQIVND (reference sequence). The CDR3: CASSIGGGLQETQYF. CDR3 in DNA: TGTGCCAGTAGTATTGGGGGGGGCTTACAAGAGACCCAGTACTTC.

This clone is a singleton in its sample. The V and J genes are TRBV29-1 and TRBJ2-5, with a tentative D call TRBD1 (5 bases). The CDR3 loop spans 12 amino acids. Germline values: CDR1 SQVTM, CDR2 ANQGSEA. V gave up 6 bases and J gave up 7 bases, with 15 bases separating them. CDR3 in amino acids: CSVSTVLGTQYF. The CDR3 nucleotides are TGCAGCGTATCGACAGTCCTGGGGACCCAGTACTTC.

V usage is TRBV4-1 and J usage is TRBJ2-3; no reliable D call. This CDR3 spans 16 amino acids. V lost 1 base, J lost 2 bases, and 13 bases lay in between. Germline V gene data show CDR1 as MGHRA and CDR2 as YSYEKL. DNA for the CDR3: TGCGCCAGCAGCCAAGCGGATCTCTTTCTCACAGATACGCAGTATTTT. It is translated as CASSQADLFLTDTQYF.

The rearrangement links TRBV19 to TRBJ1-1; TRBD1 aligns across 8 bases. The germline CDR1 and CDR2 sequences are LNHDA and SQIVND (reference sequence). The CDR3 extends over 16 amino acids. J was trimmed by 5 bases and V by 1 base; bases with no gene match: 9. In DNA form, the CDR3 reads TGTGCCAGTAGTATAGCCCATGGGACAGGAGGGACTGAAGCTTTCTTT. This sequence encodes CASSIAHGTGGTEAFF.

The chain combines TRBV19 with TRBJ2-6; D possibly uses TRBD1 or TRBD2 (5 bases each). Trimming cost V 2 bases and J 1 base, with 9 bases left between them. CDR1 LNHDA and CDR2 SQIVND come from the germline V gene (reference sequence). The CDR3 spans 16 residues. The CDR3 bases are TGTGCCAGTAGTATACGGTGGGGGTCTGGGGCCAACGTCCTGACTTTC. This codes for CASSIRWGSGANVLTF.

The chain is built from TRBV9 and TRBJ1-4, with unresolved D. The CDR3 spans 15 residues. The V gene's germline CDR1 is SGDLS and CDR2 YYNGEE. The ends were cut back, 0 bases at V and 0 bases at J, with 6 bases in the middle. CDR3 DNA sequence: TGTGCCAGCAGCGTAGGGGGAGCAACTAATGAAAAACTGTTTTTT. Its translation is CASSVGGATNEKLFF.

This chain links TRBV11-3 with TRBJ1-1; D gene ambiguous. CDR1 and CDR2 from the germline V gene are SGHNT and YENEEA. This CDR3 is built from 11 residues. V lost 4 bases to trimming and J lost 6 bases, with 6 bases between them. The DNA of the CDR3 is TGTGCCAGCAGCTACACATCTGAAGCTTTCTTT. Amino acid sequence: CASSYTSEAFF. Full variable domain (remainder filled in from reference TRBV11-3 and TRBJ1-1): EAGVVQSPRYKIIEKKQPVAFWCNPISGHNTLYWYLQNLGQGPELLIRYENEEAVDDSQLPKDRFSAERLKGVDSTLKIQPAELGDSAVYLCASSYTSEAFFGQGTRLTVV.

Only one count was recorded for this clone. The chain links TRBV6-2 or TRBV6-3 to TRBJ2-7; D not resolved. CDR3 length equals 12 residues. The V end lost 5 bases, the J end lost 6 bases, and 11 bases lay between the germline ends. From germline, CDR1 is MNHEY and CDR2 SVGEGT. CDR3 region: CASSQTHSEQYF. The CDR3 nucleotides are TGTGCCAGCAGTCAGACACACAGCGAGCAGTACTTC.

The chain employs TRBV5-5 and TRBJ1-1; D may be TRBD1 (5 bases). The germline gives CDR1 SGHKS, CDR2 YYEKEE (reference sequence). This CDR3 has 14 amino acids. V was clipped by 4 bases and J by 1 base, with 11 bases between them. The CDR3 nucleotides are TGTGCCAGCAGCCCAGGCAGGGCGAACACTGAAGCTTTCTTT. Its protein product is CASSPGRANTEAFF.

This rearrangement joins TRBV9 to TRBJ2-3; D ambiguous. CDR3 length: 16 residues. V lost 3 bases and J lost 0, with 14 bases in between. The germline V gene has CDR1 SGDLS and CDR2 YYNGEE. This CDR3 is CASSARLLTSTDTQYF. CDR3 nucleotide sequence: TGTGCCAGCAGCGCGAGACTTCTTACTAGCACAGATACGCAGTATTTT.

The J gene is TRBJ2-1, the V gene TRBV12-3 or TRBV12-4; D is perhaps TRBD2 (5 bases). This CDR3 has 13 residues. V dropped 7 bases and J dropped 4 bases, with 11 bases sitting between them. CDR3 DNA sequence: TGTGCCAGCACCCATAGCGCTTACAATGAGCAGTTCTTC. Its protein is CASTHSAYNEQFF.

The chain uses TRBV6-5 and TRBJ1-3; D possibly corresponds to TRBD1 (6 bases). CDR3 size: 13 residues. Trimming pared 7 bases from V and 2 bases from J, leaving 9 bases between. Germline assignment: CDR1 MNHEY and CDR2 SVGAGI. The CDR3 reads CASKGQPGNTIYF. The CDR3 nucleotides are TGTGCCAGCAAAGGACAGCCTGGAAACACCATATATTTT.

The CDR3 bases are TGTGCCAGCAGCCCGACGACTAGTCCCAGCTCCTACGAGCAGTACTTC. Encoded protein: CASSPTTSPSSYEQYF. The rearrangement links TRBV9 to TRBJ2-7, with D possibly TRBD2 on 6 matching bases. The length of the CDR3 is 16 residues. V lost 4 bases to trimming and J lost 0 bases, with 17 bases between them. CDR1 is SGDLS and CDR2 is YYNGEE in the germline V gene. Complete variable domain (other parts from reference TRBV9 and TRBJ2-7): DSGVTQTPKHLITATGQRVTLRCSPRSGDLSVYWYQQSLDQGLQFLIQYYNGEERAKGNILERFSAQQFPDLHSELNLSSLELGDSALYFCASSPTTSPSSYEQYFGPGTRLTVT.

The chain combines TRBV29-1 with TRBJ2-2; no definite D call. CDR1 is SQVTM, CDR2 ANQGSEA, per germline. The ends were cut back, 6 bases at V and 4 bases at J, with 18 bases in the middle. The CDR3 contains 15 residues. This chain's CDR3 is CSVAPGLSLTGELFF. The CDR3 coding sequence is TGCAGCGTCGCCCCCGGGCTTTCCCTCACCGGGGAGCTGTTTTTT.

The chain links TRBV5-5 to TRBJ2-1; no reliable D call. V lost 3 bases and J 4 bases, leaving 14 bases between the germline ends. The CDR3 has 15 amino acids. CDR1 SGHKS and CDR2 YYEKEE come from the germline V gene (reference sequence). CDR3 in DNA: TGTGCCAGCAGCTCCGAGGCTTGGGATTACAATGAGCAGTTCTTC. It is translated as CASSSEAWDYNEQFF. Full variable domain (remainder filled in from reference TRBV5-5 and TRBJ2-1): DAGVTQSPTHLIKTRGQQVTLRCSPISGHKSVSWYQQVLGQGPQFIFQYYEKEERGRGNFPDRFSARQFPNYSSELNVNALLLGDSALYLCASSSEAWDYNEQFFGPGTRLTVL.

The CDR3 DNA reads TGTGCCAGCAGCTTCCGGGACAATCAGCCCCAGCATTTT. It encodes CASSFRDNQPQHF. The gene calls are TRBV7-2 and TRBJ1-5; D gene ambiguous. Germline V gives CDR1 SGHTA, CDR2 FQGNSA. This CDR3 is built from 13 residues. Deletions cut 3 bases from V and 3 bases from J, with 6 bases between.

This chain connects TRBV21-1 to TRBJ2-7; the table's D call, TRBD1, has no DNA check behind it. TRBV21-1 counts as a pseudogene. The CDR3 covers 14 residues. The CDR3 DNA reads as TGTGCCAGCAGCCCCAGGGCTCCCCACTACGAGCAGTACTTC. It yields the protein CASSPRAPHYEQYF.

This clone appeared a single time. The chain carries TRBV9 and TRBJ2-5, with D uncertain. Germline lookup yields CDR1 SGDLS and CDR2 YYNGEE. The CDR3 length is 13 residues. V was shortened by 0 bases and J by 5 bases, with 8 bases between the two germline ends. The CDR3 DNA reads as TGTGCCAGCAGCGTAGGCGCACCGGAGACCCAGTACTTC. As protein: CASSVGAPETQYF.

This chain connects TRBV7-9 to TRBJ1-5; 7 positions match TRBD1. V lost 5 bases, J lost 4 bases, and 11 bases stayed unmatched. The germline CDR1 and CDR2 sequences are SEHNR and FQNEAQ (reference sequence). The CDR3 loop spans 16 amino acids. CDR3 region: CASSPSRDRNNQPQHF. The DNA of the CDR3 is TGTGCCAGCAGCCCGTCCCGGGACAGAAATAATCAGCCCCAGCATTTT.

The gene calls are TRBV6-2 or TRBV6-3 and TRBJ1-5; 7 bases align to TRBD1. Trimming removed 5 bases from V and 0 bases from J; junction bases left unmatched: 4. This CDR3 comprises 15 residues. Looked up from germline, CDR1 is MNHEY and CDR2 is SVGEGT. CDR3 nucleotides: TGTGCCAGCAGTAGACAGGGAATTAGCAATCAGCCCCAGCATTTT. This encodes CASSRQGISNQPQHF.

The chain carries TRBV27 and TRBJ1-1; a possible D gene is TRBD1 (6 bases). CDR1 and CDR2 (germline): MNHEY, SMNVEV (reference sequence). V was pared by 7 bases and J by 5 bases, with 20 bases between. The CDR3 covers 15 residues. In DNA, the CDR3 is TGTGCCAGCACCGAGATTCCTCGAAGGGGGACTGAAGCTTTCTTT. Protein product: CASTEIPRRGTEAFF.

The chain carries TRBV7-2 and TRBJ2-1; 7 positions match TRBD2. Germline V gene data show CDR1 as SGHTA and CDR2 as FQGNSA. The CDR3 runs 15 residues. J lost 6 bases, V lost 1 base, and 6 bases had no gene match. In nucleotides, the CDR3 is TGTGCCAGCAGCTTAGTAGGGACTACAACCAATGAGCAGTTCTTC. Amino acids: CASSLVGTTTNEQFF.

This clone occurred a few times. This rearrangement joins TRBV7-2 to TRBJ2-1, with no clear D. The CDR3 consists of 14 residues. Trimming took off 5 bases at V and 5 bases at J, with 13 bases between the two ends. CDR1 and CDR2 (germline): SGHTA, FQGNSA. The CDR3 protein is CASSPMLFNNEQFF. The DNA for the CDR3 is TGTGCCAGCAGCCCTATGTTATTTAACAATGAGCAGTTCTTC. The full variable domain, its missing parts supplied by reference TRBV7-2 and TRBJ2-1, is GAGVSQSPSNKVTEKGKDVELRCDPISGHTALYWYRQSLGQGLEFLIYFQGNSAPDKSGLPSDRFSAERTGGSVSTLTIQRTQQEDSAVYLCASSPMLFNNEQFFGPGTRLTVL.

V usage is TRBV30 and J usage is TRBJ1-5; TRBD1 is a possible D gene (5 bases). V was cut by 0 bases and J by 4 bases, with 7 bases left in between. This CDR3 is built from 13 residues. Germline V gene lookup returns CDR1 GTSNPN and CDR2 SVGIG (reference sequence). The CDR3 sequence: CAWSVGENQPQHF. The CDR3 DNA follows: TGTGCCTGGAGTGTGGGGGAGAATCAGCCCCAGCATTTT.